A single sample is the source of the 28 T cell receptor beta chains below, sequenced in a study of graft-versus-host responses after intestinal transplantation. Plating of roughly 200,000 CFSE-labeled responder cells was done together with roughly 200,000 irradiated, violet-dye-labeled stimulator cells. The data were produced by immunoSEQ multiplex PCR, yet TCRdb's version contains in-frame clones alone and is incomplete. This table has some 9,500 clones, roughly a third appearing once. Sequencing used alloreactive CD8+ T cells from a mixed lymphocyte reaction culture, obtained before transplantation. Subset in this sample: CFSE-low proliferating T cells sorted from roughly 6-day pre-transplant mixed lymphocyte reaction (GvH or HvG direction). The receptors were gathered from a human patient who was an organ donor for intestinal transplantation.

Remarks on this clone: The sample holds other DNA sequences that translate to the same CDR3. CDR3 sequence: CASSLRPTGVYGYTF. DNA for the CDR3: TGTGCCAGCAGCTTACGTCCGACAGGGGTCTATGGCTACACCTTC. This chain links TRBV11-2 with TRBJ1-2; TRBD1 agrees at 8 bases. V lost 2 bases to trimming and J lost 4 bases; unmatched junction nucleotides: 6. Germline CDR1 SGHAT, CDR2 FQNNGV. CDR3 size: 15 residues.

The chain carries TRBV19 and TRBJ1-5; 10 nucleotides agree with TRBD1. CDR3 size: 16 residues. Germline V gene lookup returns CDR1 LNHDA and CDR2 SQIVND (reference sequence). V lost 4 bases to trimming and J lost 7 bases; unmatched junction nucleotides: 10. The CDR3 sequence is CASSTWTGGLTQPQHF. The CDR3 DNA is TGTGCCAGTAGTACATGGACAGGGGGTCTAACACAGCCCCAGCATTTT. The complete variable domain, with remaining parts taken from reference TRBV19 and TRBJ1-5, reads DGGITQSPKYLFRKEGQNVTLSCEQNLNHDAMYWYRQDPGQGLRLIYYSQIVNDFQKGDIAEGYSVSREKKESFPLTVTSAQKNPTAFYLCASSTWTGGLTQPQHFGDGTRLSIL.

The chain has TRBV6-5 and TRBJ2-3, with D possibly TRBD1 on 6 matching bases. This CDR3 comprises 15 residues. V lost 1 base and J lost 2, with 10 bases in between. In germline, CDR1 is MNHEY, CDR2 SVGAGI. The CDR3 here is CASSYWGRYTDTQYF. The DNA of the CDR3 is TGTGCCAGCAGTTACTGGGGGCGGTACACAGATACGCAGTATTTT.

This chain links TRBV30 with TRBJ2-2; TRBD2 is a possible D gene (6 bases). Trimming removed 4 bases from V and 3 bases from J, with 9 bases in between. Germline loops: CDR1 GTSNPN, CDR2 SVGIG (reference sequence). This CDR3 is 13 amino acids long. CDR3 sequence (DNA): TGTGCCTGGAAATGGGGGGACACCGGGGAGCTGTTTTTT. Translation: CAWKWGDTGELFF.

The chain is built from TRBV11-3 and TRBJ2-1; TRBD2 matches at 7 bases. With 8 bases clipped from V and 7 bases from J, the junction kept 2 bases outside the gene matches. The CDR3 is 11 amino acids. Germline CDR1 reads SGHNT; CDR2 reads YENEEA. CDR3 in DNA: TGTGCCAGCGGGCGGGGGAATGAGCAGTTCTTC. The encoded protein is CASGRGNEQFF.

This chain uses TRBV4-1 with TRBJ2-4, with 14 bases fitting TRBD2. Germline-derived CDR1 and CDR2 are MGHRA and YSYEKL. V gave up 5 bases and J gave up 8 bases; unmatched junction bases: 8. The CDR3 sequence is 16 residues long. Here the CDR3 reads CASSFPRTSGRYIQYF. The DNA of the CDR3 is TGCGCCAGCAGCTTTCCTCGGACTAGCGGGAGGTACATTCAGTACTTC.

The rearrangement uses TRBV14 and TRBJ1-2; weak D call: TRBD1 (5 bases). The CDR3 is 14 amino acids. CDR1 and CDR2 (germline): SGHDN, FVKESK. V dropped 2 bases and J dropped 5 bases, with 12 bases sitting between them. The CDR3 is CASSQSRGVYGYTF. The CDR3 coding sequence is TGTGCCAGCAGCCAATCACGGGGGGTTTATGGCTACACCTTC.

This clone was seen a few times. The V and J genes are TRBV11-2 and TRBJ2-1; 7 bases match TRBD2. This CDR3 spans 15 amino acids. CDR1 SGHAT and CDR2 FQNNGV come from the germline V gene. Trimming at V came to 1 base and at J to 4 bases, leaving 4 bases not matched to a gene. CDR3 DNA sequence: TGTGCCAGCAGCTTAGTGGGGGGGGATTACAATGAGCAGTTCTTC. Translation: CASSLVGGDYNEQFF.

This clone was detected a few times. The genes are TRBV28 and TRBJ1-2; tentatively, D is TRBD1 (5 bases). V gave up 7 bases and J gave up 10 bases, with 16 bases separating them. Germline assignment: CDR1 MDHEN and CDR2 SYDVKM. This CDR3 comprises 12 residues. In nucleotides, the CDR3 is TGTGCCAGCACCCTAGGGGAGGGTTCCTACACCTTC. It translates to CASTLGEGSYTF.

In DNA form, the CDR3 reads TGTGCCAGCAGTAACGACGGAGCTAACTATGGCTACACCTTC. Translation: CASSNDGANYGYTF. This sequence joins TRBV6-1 and TRBJ1-2; D is undetermined. The CDR3 sequence is 14 residues long. Germline CDR1 is MNHNS and CDR2 is SASEGT. Trimming pared 5 bases from V and 0 bases from J, leaving 10 bases between.

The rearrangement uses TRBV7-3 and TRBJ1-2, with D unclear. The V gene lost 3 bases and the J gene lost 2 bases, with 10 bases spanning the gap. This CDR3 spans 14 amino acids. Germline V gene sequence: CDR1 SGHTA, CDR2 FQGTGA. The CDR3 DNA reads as TGTGCCAGCAGCTTTAACTTGAGAAACTATGGCTACACCTTC. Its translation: CASSFNLRNYGYTF.

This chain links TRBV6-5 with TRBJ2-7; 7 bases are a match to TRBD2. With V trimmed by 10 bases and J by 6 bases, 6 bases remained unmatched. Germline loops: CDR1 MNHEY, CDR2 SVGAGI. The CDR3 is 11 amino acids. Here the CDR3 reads CATAGAREQYF. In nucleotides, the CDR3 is TGTGCCACCGCGGGAGCTCGCGAGCAGTACTTC.

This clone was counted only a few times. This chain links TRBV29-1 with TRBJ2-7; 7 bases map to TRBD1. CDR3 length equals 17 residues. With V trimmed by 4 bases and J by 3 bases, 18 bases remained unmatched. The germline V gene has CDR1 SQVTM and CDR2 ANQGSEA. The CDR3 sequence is CSVARLGAGGSRYEQYF. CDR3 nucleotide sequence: TGCAGCGTTGCTCGTTTAGGTGCAGGGGGAAGCCGCTACGAGCAGTACTTC.

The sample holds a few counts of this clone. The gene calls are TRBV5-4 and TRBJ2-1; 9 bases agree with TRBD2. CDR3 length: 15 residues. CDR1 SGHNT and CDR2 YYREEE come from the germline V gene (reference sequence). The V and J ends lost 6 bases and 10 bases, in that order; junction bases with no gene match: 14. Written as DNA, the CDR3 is TGTGCCAGCAACCCCGTGGGCGGGAGGGCACGGGAGCAGTTCTTC. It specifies CASNPVGGRAREQFF.

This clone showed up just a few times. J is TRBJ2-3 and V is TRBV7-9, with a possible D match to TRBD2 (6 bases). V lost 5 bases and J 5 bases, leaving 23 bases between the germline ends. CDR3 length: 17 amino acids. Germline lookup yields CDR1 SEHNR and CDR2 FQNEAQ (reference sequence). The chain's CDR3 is CASSQEKSGALGDTQYF. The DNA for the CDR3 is TGTGCCAGCAGCCAAGAGAAGTCGGGAGCACTGGGAGATACGCAGTATTTT.

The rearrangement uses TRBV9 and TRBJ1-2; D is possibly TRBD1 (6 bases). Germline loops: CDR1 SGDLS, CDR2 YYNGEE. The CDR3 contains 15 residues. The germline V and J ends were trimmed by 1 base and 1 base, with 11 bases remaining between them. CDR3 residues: CASSVNRADNYGYTF. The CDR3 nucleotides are TGTGCCAGCAGCGTAAACAGGGCGGATAACTATGGCTACACCTTC.

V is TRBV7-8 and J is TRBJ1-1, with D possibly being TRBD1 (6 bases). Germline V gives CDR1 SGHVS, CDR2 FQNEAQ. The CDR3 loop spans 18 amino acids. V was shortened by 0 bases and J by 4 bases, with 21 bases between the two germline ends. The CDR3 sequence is CASSLAVFRPRQATEAFF. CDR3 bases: TGTGCCAGCAGCTTAGCGGTGTTTCGGCCACGACAGGCCACTGAAGCTTTCTTT.

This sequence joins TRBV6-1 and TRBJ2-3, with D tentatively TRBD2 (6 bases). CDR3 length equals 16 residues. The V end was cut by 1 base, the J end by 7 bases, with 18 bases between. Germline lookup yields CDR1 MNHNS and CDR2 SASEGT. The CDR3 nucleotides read TGTGCCAGCAGTGAAGTCCCCGGGGCCGGGGGATATACGCAGTATTTT. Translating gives CASSEVPGAGGYTQYF.

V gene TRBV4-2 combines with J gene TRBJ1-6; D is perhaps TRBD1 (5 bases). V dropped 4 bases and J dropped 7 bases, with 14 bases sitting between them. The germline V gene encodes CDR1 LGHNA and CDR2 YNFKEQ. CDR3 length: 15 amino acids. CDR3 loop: CASSPYQGRNSPLHF. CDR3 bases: TGTGCCAGCAGCCCCTACCAGGGTCGAAATTCACCCCTCCACTTT.

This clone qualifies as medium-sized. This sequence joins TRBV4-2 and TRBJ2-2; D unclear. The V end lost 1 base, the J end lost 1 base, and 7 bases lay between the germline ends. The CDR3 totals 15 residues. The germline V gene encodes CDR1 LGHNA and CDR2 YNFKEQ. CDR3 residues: CASSQAGRNTGELFF. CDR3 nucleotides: TGTGCCAGCAGCCAAGCCGGTAGGAACACCGGGGAGCTGTTTTTT.

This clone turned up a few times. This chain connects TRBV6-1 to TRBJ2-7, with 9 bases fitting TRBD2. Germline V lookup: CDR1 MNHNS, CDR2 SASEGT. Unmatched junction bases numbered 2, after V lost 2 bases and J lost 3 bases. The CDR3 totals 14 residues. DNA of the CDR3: TGTGCCAGCAGTGAAAGCGGGGGGTTCTACGAGCAGTACTTC. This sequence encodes CASSESGGFYEQYF.

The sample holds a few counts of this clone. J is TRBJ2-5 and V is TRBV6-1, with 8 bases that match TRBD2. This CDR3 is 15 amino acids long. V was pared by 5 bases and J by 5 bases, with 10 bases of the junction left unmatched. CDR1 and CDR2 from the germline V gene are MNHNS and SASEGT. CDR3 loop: CASSFQSGGQETQYF. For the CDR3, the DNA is TGTGCCAGCAGTTTCCAGAGCGGGGGTCAGGAGACCCAGTACTTC.

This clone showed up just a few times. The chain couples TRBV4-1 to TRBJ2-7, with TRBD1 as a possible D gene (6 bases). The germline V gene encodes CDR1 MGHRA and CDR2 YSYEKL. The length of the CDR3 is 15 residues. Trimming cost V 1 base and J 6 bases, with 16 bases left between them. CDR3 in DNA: TGCGCCAGCAGCCAAGTCAATACAGGGCCGGGCGAGCAGTACTTC. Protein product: CASSQVNTGPGEQYF.

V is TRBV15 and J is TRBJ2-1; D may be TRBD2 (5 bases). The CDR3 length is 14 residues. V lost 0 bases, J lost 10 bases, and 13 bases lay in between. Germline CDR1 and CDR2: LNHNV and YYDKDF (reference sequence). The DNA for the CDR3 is TGTGCCACCAGCAGAGATTTGAGGGCCCCCGAGCAGTTCTTC. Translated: CATSRDLRAPEQFF.

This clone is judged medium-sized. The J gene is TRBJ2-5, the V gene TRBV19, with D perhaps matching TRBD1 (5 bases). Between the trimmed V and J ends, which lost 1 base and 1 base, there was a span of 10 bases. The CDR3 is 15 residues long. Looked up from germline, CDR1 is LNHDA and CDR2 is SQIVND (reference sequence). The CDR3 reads CASSIGGGFQETQYF. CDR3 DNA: TGTGCCAGTAGTATAGGGGGCGGTTTCCAAGAGACCCAGTACTTC.

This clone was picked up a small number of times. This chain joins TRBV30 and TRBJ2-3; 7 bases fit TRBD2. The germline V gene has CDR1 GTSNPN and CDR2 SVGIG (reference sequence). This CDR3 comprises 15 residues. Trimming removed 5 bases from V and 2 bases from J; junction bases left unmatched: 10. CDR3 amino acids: CAWSPGAGTTDTQYF. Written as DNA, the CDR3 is TGTGCCTGGTCTCCGGGAGCGGGAACCACAGATACGCAGTATTTT.

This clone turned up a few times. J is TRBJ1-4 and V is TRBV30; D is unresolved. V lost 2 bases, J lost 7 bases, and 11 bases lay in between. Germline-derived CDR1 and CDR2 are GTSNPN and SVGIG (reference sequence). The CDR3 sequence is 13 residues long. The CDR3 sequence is CAWSSGLGEKLFF. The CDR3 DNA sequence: TGTGCCTGGAGTTCGGGGTTGGGTGAAAAACTGTTTTTT.

The CDR3 protein is CASSVAARGKLFF. DNA of the CDR3: TGTGCCAGCAGCGTCGCAGCCCGAGGAAAACTGTTTTTT. V gene TRBV9 combines with J gene TRBJ1-4; D gene unclear. The CDR3 loop spans 13 amino acids. Germline CDR1 is SGDLS and CDR2 is YYNGEE. With 2 bases removed from V and 10 bases from J, the gap between germline ends came to 12 bases. Filled out from reference TRBV9 and TRBJ1-4, the complete variable domain reads DSGVTQTPKHLITATGQRVTLRCSPRSGDLSVYWYQQSLDQGLQFLIQYYNGEERAKGNILERFSAQQFPDLHSELNLSSLELGDSALYFCASSVAARGKLFFGSGTQLSVL.